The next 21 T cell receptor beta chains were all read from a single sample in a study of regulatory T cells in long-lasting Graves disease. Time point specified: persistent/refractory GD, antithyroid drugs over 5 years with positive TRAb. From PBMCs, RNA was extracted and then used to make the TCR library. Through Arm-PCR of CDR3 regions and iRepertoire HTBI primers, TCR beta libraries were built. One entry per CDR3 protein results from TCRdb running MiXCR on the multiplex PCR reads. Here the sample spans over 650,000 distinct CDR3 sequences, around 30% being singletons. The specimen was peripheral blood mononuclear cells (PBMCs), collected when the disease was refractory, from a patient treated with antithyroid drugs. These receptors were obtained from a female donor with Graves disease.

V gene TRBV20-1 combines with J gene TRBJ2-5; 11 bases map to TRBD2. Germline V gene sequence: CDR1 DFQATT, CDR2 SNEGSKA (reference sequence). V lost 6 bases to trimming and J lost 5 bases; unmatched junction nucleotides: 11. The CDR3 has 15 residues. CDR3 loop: CSADYRTSGFETQYF. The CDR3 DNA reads TGCAGTGCCGATTACAGGACTAGCGGGTTTGAGACCCAGTACTTC.

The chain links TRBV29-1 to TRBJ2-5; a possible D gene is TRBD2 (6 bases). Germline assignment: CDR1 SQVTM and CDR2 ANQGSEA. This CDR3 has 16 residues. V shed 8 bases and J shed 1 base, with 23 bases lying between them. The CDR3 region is CSTSRGRGEGQETQYF. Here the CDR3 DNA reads TGCAGCACCTCCCGAGGGCGGGGTGAGGGCCAAGAGACCCAGTACTTC.

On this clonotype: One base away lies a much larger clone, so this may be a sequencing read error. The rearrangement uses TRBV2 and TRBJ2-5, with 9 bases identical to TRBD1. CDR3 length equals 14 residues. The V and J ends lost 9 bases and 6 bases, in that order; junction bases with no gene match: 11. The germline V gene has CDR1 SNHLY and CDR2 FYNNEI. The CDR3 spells CASLPATGGQTQYF. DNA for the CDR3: TGTGCCAGTCTTCCCGCAACAGGGGGCCAGACCCAGTACTTC.

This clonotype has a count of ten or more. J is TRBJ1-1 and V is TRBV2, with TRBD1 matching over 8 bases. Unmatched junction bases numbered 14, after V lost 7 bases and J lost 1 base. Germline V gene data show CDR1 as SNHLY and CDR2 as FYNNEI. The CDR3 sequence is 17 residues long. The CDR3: CASTLTGTGLANTEAFF. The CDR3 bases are TGTGCCAGCACTTTAACCGGGACAGGTTTAGCGAACACTGAAGCTTTCTTT.

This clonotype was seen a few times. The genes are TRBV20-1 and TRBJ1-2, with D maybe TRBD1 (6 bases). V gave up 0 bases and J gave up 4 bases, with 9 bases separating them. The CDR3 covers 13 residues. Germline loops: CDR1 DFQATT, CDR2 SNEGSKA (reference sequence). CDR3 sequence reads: CSARDPGAYGYTF. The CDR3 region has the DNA TGCAGTGCTAGAGATCCAGGGGCCTATGGCTACACCTTC.

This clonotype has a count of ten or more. In DNA form, the CDR3 reads TGTGCCAGCAGTTTATTAACAGAAAACTATGGCTACACCTTC. Translated, it gives CASSLLTENYGYTF. The gene calls are TRBV28 and TRBJ1-2; no clear D. The germline V and J ends were trimmed by 1 base and 2 bases, with 8 bases remaining between them. Germline V CDR1 and CDR2: MDHEN, SYDVKM. The CDR3 consists of 14 residues.

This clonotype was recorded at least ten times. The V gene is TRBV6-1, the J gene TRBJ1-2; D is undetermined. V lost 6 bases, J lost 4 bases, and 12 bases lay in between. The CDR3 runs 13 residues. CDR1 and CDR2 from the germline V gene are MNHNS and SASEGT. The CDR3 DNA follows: TGTGCCAGCAGGGACGGAGGCCTCTATGGCTACACCTTC. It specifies CASRDGGLYGYTF.

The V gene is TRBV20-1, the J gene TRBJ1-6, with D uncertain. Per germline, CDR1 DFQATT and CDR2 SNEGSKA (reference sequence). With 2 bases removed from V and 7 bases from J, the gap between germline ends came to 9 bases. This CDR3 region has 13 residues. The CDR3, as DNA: TGCAGTGCTAGACGGGAAAACAATTCACCCCTCCACTTT. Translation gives CSARRENNSPLHF.

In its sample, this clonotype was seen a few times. The CDR3 here is CASSELGLAGTEQFF. CDR3 coding DNA: TGTGCCAGCAGTGAATTGGGACTAGCGGGAACTGAGCAGTTCTTC. J is TRBJ2-1 and V is TRBV6-1; TRBD2 aligns across 13 bases. The CDR3 consists of 15 residues. V gave up 2 bases and J gave up 9 bases; unmatched junction bases: 4. Germline lookup yields CDR1 MNHNS and CDR2 SASEGT.

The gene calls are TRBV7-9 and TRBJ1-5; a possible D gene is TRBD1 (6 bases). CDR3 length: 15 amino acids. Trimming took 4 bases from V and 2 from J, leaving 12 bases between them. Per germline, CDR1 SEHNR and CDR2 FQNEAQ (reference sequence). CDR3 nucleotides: TGTGCCAGCAGCTCCCTCGGGGGCGGCAATCAGCCCCAGCATTTT. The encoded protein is CASSSLGGGNQPQHF.

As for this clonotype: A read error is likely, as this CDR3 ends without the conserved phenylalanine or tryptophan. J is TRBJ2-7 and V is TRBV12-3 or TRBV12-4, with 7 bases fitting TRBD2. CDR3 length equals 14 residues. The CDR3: CAGSLKRGTYEQYL. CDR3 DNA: TGTGCCGGCAGTTTAAAGCGGGGCACCTACGAGCAGTACCTC.

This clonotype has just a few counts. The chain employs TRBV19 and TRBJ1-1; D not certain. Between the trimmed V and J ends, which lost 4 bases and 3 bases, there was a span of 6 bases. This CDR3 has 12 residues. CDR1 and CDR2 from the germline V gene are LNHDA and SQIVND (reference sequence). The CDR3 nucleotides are TGTGCCAGTAGTACCTTGGACACTGAAGCTTTCTTT. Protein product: CASSTLDTEAFF.

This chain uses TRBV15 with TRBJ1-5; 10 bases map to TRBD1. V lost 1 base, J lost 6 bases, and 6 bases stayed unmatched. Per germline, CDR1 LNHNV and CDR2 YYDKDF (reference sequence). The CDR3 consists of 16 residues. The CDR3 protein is CATSRGRTGGFQPQHF. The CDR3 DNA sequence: TGTGCCACCAGCAGAGGCAGGACAGGGGGATTTCAGCCCCAGCATTTT.

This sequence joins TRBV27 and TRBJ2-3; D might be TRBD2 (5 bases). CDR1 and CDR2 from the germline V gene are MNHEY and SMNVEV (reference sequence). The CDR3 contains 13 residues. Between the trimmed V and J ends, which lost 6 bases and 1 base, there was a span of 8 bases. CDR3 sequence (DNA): TGTGCCAGCAGGGACTTTGGCACAGATACGCAGTATTTT. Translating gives CASRDFGTDTQYF.

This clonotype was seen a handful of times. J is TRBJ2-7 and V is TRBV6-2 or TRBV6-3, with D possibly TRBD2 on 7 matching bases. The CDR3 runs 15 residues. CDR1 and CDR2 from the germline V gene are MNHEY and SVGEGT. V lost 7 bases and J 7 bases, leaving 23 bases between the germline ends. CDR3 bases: TGTGCCAGCAAGGAGGGGGGGAGGTCGGCGGGGGAGCAGTACTTC. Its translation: CASKEGGRSAGEQYF.

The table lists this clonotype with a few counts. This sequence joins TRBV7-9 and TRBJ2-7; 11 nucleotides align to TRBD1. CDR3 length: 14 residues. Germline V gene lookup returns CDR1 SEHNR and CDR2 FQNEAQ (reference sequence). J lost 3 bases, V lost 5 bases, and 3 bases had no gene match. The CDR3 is CASSGGQGDYEQYF. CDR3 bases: TGTGCCAGCAGCGGGGGACAGGGGGACTACGAGCAGTACTTC.

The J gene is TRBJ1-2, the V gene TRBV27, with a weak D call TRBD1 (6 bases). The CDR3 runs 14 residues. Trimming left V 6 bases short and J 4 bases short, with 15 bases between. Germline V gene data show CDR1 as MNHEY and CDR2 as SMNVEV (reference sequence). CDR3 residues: CASRTGEQGYGYTF. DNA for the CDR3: TGTGCCAGCAGGACGGGGGAACAGGGCTATGGCTACACCTTC.

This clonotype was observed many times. The DNA for the CDR3 is TGTGCCAGCAGTCAGGGACAGGGGGCTTACGGCTACACCTTC. Encoded protein: CASSQGQGAYGYTF. This chain connects TRBV28 to TRBJ1-2; 12 bases are shared with TRBD1. Germline CDR1 is MDHEN and CDR2 is SYDVKM. This CDR3 is built from 14 residues. Germline trimming cut 5 bases from V and 8 bases from J; bases unmatched to any gene: 6.

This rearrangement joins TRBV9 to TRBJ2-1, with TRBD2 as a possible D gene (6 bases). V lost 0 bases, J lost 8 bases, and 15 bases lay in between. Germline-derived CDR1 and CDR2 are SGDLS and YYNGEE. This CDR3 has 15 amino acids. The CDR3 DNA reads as TGTGCCAGCAGCGTAGCGGGAGAGCCTAAGGATGAGCAGTTCTTC. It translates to CASSVAGEPKDEQFF.

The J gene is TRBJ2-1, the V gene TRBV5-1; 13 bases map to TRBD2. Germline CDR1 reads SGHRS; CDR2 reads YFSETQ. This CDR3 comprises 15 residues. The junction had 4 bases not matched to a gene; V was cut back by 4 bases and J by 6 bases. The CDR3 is CASSTGLAGPNEQFF. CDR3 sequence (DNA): TGCGCCAGCAGCACGGGACTAGCGGGGCCCAATGAGCAGTTCTTC.

The CDR3 coding sequence is TGTGCCAGCAGTTACTACCCAGGGGAAGCTTTCTTT. Translated, it gives CASSYYPGEAFF. This sequence joins TRBV6-2 or TRBV6-3 and TRBJ1-1, with a weak D call TRBD1 (5 bases). There are 12 residues in the CDR3. Trimming took off 1 base at V and 8 bases at J, with 8 bases between the two ends. Germline V gene lookup returns CDR1 MNHEY and CDR2 SVGEGT.